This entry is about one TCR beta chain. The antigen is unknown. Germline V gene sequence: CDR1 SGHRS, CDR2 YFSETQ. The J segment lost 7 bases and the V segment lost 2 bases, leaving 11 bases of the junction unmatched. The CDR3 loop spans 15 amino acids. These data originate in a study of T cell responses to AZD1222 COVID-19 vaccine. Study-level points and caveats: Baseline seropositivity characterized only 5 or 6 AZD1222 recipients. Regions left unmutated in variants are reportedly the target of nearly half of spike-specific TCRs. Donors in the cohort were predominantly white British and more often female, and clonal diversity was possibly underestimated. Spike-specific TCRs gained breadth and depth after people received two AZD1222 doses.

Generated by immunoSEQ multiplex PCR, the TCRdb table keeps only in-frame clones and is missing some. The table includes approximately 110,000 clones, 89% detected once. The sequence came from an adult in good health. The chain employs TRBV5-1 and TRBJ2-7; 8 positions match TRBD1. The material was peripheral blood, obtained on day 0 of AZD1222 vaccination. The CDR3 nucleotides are TGCGCCAGCAGCTTTTCAGGGGGCGCGACGTGGGAGCAGTACTTC. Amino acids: CASSFSGGATWEQYF.